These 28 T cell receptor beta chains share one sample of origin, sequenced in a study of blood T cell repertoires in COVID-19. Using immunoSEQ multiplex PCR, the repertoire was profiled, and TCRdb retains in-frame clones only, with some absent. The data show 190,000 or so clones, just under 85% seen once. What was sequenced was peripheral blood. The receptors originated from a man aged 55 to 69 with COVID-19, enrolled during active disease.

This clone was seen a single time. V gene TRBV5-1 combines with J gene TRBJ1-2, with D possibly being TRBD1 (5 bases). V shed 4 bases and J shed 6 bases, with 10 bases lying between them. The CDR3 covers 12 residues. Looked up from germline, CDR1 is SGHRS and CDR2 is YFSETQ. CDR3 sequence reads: CASSPGGNGYTF. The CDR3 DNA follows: TGCGCCAGCAGCCCGGGGGGAAATGGCTACACCTTC.

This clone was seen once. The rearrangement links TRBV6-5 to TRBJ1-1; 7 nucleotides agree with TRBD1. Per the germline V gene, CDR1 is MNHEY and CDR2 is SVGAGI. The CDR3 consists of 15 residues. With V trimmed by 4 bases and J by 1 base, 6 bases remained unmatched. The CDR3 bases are TGTGCCAGCAGTTCAGGGGGGAGTGGGAACACTGAAGCTTTCTTT. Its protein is CASSSGGSGNTEAFF.

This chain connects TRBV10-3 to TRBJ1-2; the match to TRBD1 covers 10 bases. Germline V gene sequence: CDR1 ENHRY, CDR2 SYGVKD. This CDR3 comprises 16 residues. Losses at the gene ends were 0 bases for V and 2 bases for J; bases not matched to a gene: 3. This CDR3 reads CAISESGGQGNYGYTF. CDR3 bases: TGTGCCATCAGTGAGTCGGGGGGACAGGGGAACTATGGCTACACCTTC.

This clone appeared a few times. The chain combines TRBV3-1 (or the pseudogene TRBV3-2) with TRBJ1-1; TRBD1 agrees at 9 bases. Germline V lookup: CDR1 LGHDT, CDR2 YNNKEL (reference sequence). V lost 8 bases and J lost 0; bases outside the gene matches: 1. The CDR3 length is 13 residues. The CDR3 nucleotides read TGTGCCAGCGGGACAGGGCTGAACACTGAAGCTTTCTTT. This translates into CASGTGLNTEAFF.

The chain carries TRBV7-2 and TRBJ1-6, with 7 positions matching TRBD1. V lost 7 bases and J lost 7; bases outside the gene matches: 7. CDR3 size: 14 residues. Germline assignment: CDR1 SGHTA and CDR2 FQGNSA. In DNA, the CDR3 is TGTGCCAGCACCCCCGGGACAGAGAATTCACCCCTCCACTTT. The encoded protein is CASTPGTENSPLHF.

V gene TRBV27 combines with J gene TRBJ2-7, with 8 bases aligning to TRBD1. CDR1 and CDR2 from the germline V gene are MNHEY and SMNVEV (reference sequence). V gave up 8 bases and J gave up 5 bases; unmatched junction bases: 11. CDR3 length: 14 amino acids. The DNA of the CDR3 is TGTGCCAGCGGCCCCGACAGGGGAGTCCACGAGCAGTACTTC. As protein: CASGPDRGVHEQYF.

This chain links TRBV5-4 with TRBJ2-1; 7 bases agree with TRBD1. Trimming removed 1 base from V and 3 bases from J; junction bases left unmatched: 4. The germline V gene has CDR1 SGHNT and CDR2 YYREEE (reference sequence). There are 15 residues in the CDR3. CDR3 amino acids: CASSLQGDRYNEQFF. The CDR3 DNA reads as TGTGCCAGCAGCTTGCAGGGGGATCGCTACAATGAGCAGTTCTTC.

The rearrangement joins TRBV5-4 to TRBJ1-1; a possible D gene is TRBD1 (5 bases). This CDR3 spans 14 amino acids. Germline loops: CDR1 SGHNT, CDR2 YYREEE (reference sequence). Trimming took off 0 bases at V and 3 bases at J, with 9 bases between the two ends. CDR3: CASSLDAGDTEAFF. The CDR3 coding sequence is TGTGCCAGCAGCTTGGACGCGGGGGACACTGAAGCTTTCTTT.

In nucleotides, the CDR3 is TGTGCCAGCAGTCGGACAGGGAGATACACCTTC. Its translation is CASSRTGRYTF. The chain employs TRBV3-1 (or the pseudogene TRBV3-2) and TRBJ1-2; 8 bases map to TRBD1. Per the germline V gene, CDR1 is LGHDT and CDR2 is YNNKEL (reference sequence). This CDR3 spans 11 amino acids. Losses at the gene ends were 6 bases for V and 11 bases for J; bases not matched to a gene: 5.

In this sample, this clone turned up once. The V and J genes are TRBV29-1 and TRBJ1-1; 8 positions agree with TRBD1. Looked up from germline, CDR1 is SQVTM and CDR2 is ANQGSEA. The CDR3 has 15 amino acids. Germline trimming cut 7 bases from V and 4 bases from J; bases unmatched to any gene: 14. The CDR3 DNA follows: TGCAGCGCCGATCGGTATCGGACAGGGATCACTGAAGCTTTCTTT. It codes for CSADRYRTGITEAFF.

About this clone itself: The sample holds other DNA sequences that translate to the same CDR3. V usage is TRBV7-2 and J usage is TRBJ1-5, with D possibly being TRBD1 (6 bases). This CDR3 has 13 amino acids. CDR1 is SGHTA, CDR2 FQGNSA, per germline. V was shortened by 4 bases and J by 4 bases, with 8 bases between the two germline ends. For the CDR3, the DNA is TGTGCCAGCAGCTGGACAGAGAATCAGCCCCAGCATTTT. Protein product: CASSWTENQPQHF.

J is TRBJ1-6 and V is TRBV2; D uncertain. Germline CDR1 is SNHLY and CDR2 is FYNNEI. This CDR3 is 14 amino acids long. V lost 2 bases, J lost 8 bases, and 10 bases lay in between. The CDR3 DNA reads TGTGCCAGCAGTGAACAGGTCTTGGATTCACCCCTCCACTTT. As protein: CASSEQVLDSPLHF.

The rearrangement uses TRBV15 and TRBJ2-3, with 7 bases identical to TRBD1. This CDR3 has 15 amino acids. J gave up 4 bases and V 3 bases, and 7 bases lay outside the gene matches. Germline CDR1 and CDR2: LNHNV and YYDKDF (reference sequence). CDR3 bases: TGTGCCACCAGCAGGCGGACAGGCAGGGCAGATACGCAGTATTTT. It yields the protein CATSRRTGRADTQYF.

Here the CDR3 reads CASSFKGNRQPQHF. CDR3 sequence (DNA): TGTGCCAGCAGTTTTAAGGGGAACCGTCAGCCCCAGCATTTT. The chain recombines TRBV27 with TRBJ1-5; perhaps TRBD1 as D (5 bases). The CDR3 has 14 amino acids. V lost 3 bases, J lost 6 bases, and 12 bases lay in between. Per the germline V gene, CDR1 is MNHEY and CDR2 is SMNVEV (reference sequence).

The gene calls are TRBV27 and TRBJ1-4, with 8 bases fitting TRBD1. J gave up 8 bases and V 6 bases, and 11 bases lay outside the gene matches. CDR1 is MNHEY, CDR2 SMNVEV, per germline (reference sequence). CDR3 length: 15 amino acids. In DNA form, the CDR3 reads TGTGCCAGCAGCCCCGCTCAGGGGGCAAGCGAAAAACTGTTTTTT. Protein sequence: CASSPAQGASEKLFF. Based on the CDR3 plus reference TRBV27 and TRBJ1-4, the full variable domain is EAQVTQNPRYLITVTGKKLTVTCSQNMNHEYMSWYRQDPGLGLRQIYYSMNVEVTDKGDVPEGYKVSRKEKRNFPLILESPSPNQTSLYFCASSPAQGASEKLFFGSGTQLSVL.

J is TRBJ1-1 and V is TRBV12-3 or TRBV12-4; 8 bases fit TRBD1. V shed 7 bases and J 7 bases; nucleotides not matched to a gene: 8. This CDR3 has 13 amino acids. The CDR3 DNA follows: TGTGCCAGCACCCTGGACAGGGCAAGTGAAGCTTTCTTT. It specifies CASTLDRASEAFF.

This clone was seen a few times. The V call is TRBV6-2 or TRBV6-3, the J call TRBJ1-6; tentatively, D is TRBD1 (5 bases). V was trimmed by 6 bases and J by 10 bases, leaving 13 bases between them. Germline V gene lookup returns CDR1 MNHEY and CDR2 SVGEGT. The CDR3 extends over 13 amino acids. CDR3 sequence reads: CASSPIRGSPLHF. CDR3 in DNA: TGTGCCAGCAGCCCCATTAGGGGCTCACCCCTCCACTTT.

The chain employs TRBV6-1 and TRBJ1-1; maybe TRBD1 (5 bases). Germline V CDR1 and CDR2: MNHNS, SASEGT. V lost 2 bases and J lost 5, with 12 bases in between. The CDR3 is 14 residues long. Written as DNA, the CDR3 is TGTGCCAGCAGTGAAAGGGGAAGGATGACTGAAGCTTTCTTT. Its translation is CASSERGRMTEAFF.

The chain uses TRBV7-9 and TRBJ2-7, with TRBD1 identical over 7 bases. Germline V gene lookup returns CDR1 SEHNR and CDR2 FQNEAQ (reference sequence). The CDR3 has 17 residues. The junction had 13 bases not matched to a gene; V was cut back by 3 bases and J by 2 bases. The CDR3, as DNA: TGTGCCAGCAGCTTCAAGGACAGGCAACCACAAGCCTACGAGCAGTACTTC. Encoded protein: CASSFKDRQPQAYEQYF. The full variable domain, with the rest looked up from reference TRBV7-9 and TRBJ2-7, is DTGVSQNPRHKITKRGQNVTFRCDPISEHNRLYWYRQTLGQGPEFLTYFQNEAQLEKSRLLSDRFSAERPKGSFSTLEIQRTEQGDSAMYLCASSFKDRQPQAYEQYFGPGTRLTVT.

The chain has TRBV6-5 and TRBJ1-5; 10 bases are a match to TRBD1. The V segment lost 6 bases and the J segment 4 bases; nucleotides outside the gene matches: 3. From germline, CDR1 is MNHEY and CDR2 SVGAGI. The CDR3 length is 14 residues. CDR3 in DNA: TGTGCCAGCAGCGGGACAGGGGTTAATCAGCCCCAGCATTTT. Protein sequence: CASSGTGVNQPQHF.

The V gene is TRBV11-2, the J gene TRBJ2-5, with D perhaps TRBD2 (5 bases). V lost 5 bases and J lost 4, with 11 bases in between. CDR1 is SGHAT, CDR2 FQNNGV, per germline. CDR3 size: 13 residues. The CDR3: CASSAGPGETQYF. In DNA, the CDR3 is TGTGCCAGCAGCGCGGGCCCGGGAGAGACCCAGTACTTC.

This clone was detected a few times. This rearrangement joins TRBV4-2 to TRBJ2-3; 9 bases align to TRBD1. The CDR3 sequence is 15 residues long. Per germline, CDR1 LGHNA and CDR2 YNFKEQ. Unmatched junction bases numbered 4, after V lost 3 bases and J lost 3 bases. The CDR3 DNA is TGTGCCAGCAGCCAGTACAGGGGGCGGACAGATACGCAGTATTTT. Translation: CASSQYRGRTDTQYF.

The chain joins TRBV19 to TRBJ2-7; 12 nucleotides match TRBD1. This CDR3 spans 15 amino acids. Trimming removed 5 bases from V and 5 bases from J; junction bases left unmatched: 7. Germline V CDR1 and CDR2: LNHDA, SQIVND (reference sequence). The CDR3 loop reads CASSFRDRGLDEQYF. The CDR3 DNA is TGTGCCAGTAGTTTCCGGGACAGGGGGCTCGACGAGCAGTACTTC.

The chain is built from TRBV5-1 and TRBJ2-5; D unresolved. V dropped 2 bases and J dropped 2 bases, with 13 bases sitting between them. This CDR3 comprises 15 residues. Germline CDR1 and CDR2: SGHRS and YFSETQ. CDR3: CASSLQTPAQETQYF. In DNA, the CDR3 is TGCGCCAGCAGCTTACAAACACCAGCGCAAGAGACCCAGTACTTC.

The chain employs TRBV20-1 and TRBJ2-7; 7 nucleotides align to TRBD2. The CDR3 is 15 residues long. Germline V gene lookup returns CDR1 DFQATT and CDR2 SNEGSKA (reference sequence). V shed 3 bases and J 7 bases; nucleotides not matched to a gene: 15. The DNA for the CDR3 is TGCAGTGCTAGTTCTGAGCGGGAAGTTTTAGTTGAGCAGTACTTC. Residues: CSASSEREVLVEQYF.

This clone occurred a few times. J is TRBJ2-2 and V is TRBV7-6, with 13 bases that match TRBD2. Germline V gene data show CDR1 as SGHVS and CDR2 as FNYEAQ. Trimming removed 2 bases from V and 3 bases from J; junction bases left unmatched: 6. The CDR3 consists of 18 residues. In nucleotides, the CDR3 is TGTGCCAGCAGCTTAAGGACTAGCGGGAGTATATACACCGGGGAGCTGTTTTTT. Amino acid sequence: CASSLRTSGSIYTGELFF.

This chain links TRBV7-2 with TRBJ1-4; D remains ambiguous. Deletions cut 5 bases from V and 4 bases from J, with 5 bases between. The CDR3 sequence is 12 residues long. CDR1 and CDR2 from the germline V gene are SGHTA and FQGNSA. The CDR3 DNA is TGTGCCAGCAGCCTTCTTAATGAAAAACTGTTTTTT. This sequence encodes CASSLLNEKLFF.

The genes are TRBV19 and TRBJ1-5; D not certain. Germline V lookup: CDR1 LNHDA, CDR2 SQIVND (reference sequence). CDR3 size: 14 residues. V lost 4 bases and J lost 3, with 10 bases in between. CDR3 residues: CASSTNSNNQPQHF. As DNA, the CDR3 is TGTGCCAGTAGTACGAACAGTAACAATCAGCCCCAGCATTTT.